This T cell receptor (beta chain) was identified in a study of T-cell reconstitution after alpha-beta-depleted transplantation in children. Unique molecular identifiers were used in preparing the TCRbeta library. TCRdb used MiXCR to reprocess the PCR reads, holding one entry per CDR3 protein. The sample includes fewer than 700,000 distinct CDR3 sequences, around 13% of them seen just once. Germline CDR1 is SSHAT and CDR2 is FNYEAQ (reference sequence). The CDR3 length is 16 residues. This clonotype occurred a few times. At one of its ends the junction is not consistent with the germline gene, which may arise from a read error.

The rearrangement uses TRBV7-7 and TRBJ2-1; 9 nucleotides align to TRBD2. This receptor was taken from a male patient between 10 and 17 years old who had a stem cell transplant for acute myeloid leukemia, so the T cells may come from the graft donor. The specimen comprised PBMCs, mostly from graft donor cells, sampled 360 days after TCRalphabeta/CD19-depleted stem cell transplant. CDR3 protein: CASSLLAGGPFDEQFF. The DNA for the CDR3 is TGTGCTAGCAGTCTCTTGGCGGGAGGGCCGTTCGATGAGCAGTTCTTC.